This T cell receptor (beta chain) was sequenced for a study of identical twins. This clonotype was found a few times. The antigen is undetermined. Study results and caveats: Low generation-probability sequences were in excess among twin-shared out-of-frame alpha sequences.

Each CDR3 protein is one row after TCRdb ran MiXCR on the 5' RACE reads. The table has about 200,000 distinct CDR3 sequences, about 11% seen once. There are 14 residues in the CDR3. V gave up 6 bases and J gave up 4 bases, with 15 bases separating them. The origin of this receptor is a man aged 50 to 59 in good health. The specimen was memory T cells sorted from blood. J is TRBJ1-2 and V is TRBV12-3 or TRBV12-4; no clear D gene. As DNA, the CDR3 is TGTGCCAGCAGATCCGGGTCCCTCGGCTATGGCTACACCTTC. Amino acid sequence: CASRSGSLGYGYTF.